The clone carrying this T cell receptor (beta chain) was detected once. What it binds is unknown. The V gene lost 0 bases and the J gene lost 3 bases, with 7 bases spanning the gap. CDR1 SGHRS and CDR2 YFSETQ come from the germline V gene. The length of the CDR3 is 14 residues. The data derive from a study of cytomegalovirus exposure and HLA in healthy donors. Regarding the study as a whole: Apart from CMV serostatus, no immune exposure information was available.

PCR employed 60 Vbeta and 13 Jbeta primers. The table came from immunoSEQ multiplex PCR; TCRdb's copy has only in-frame clones and leaves some out. The sample includes fewer than 200,000 clones, about four fifths of them seen just once. The sequence was collected from a young woman in good health and CMV-seropositive. Sequenced sample: PBMCs. The rearrangement links TRBV5-1 to TRBJ2-1; no clear D gene. Here the CDR3 reads CASSLAQVYNEQFF. The DNA of the CDR3 is TGCGCCAGCAGCTTGGCGCAGGTCTACAATGAGCAGTTCTTC. The entire variable domain, with the rest obtained from reference TRBV5-1 and TRBJ2-1, is as follows: KAGVTQTPRYLIKTRGQQVTLSCSPISGHRSVSWYQQTPGQGLQFLFEYFSETQRNKGNFPGRFSGRQFSNSRSEMNVSTLELGDSALYLCASSLAQVYNEQFFGPGTRLTVL.